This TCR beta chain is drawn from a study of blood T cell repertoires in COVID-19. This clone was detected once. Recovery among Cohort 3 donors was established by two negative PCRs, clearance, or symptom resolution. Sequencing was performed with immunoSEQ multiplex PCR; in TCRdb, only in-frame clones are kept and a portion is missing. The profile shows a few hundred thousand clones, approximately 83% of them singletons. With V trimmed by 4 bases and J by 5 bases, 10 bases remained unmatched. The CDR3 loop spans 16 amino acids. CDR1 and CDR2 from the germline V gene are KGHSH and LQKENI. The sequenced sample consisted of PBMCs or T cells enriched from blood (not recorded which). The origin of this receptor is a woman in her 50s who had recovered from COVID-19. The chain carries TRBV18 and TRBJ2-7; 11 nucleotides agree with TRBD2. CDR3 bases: TGTGCCAGCTCACAGACACTAGCGGGAGATAAGAACGAGCAGTACTTC. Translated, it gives CASSQTLAGDKNEQYF. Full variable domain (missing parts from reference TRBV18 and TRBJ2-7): NAGVMQNPRHLVRRRGQEARLRCSPMKGHSHVYWYRQLPEEGLKFMVYLQKENIIDESGMPKERFSAEFPKEGPSILRIQQVVRGDSAAYFCASSQTLAGDKNEQYFGPGTRLTVT.